The 31 T cell receptor beta chains in this list originate from one sample, sequenced in a study of cytomegalovirus exposure and HLA in healthy donors. Measured with immunoSEQ multiplex PCR; TCRdb has only the in-frame clones, and not every one. The profile shows 250,000 to 350,000 clones, approximately 90% of them singletons. Sequencing was performed on PBMCs. The receptors stem from a woman in her twenties or thirties in good health and CMV-seropositive.

This sequence joins TRBV7-9 and TRBJ2-7; possible D gene TRBD2, 6 bases. The germline gives CDR1 SEHNR, CDR2 FQNEAQ (reference sequence). Trimming cost V 4 bases and J 6 bases, with 16 bases left between them. This CDR3 is built from 14 residues. CDR3 nucleotide sequence: TGTGCCAGCAGCTCAACGGCAGGGAGGCGCGAGCAGTACTTC. This gives the protein CASSSTAGRREQYF.

The V call is TRBV7-8, the J call TRBJ2-3; D is unclear. The V end was cut by 3 bases, the J end by 6 bases, with 13 bases between. Germline V gene lookup returns CDR1 SGHVS and CDR2 FQNEAQ. This CDR3 spans 14 amino acids. CDR3 residues: CASSFPLEPDTQYF. DNA for the CDR3: TGTGCCAGCAGCTTTCCCCTAGAACCTGATACGCAGTATTTT.

The chain has TRBV27 and TRBJ2-3; 13 nucleotides align to TRBD2. The germline V gene encodes CDR1 MNHEY and CDR2 SMNVEV (reference sequence). V trimming: 3 bases; J trimming: 3 bases; junction bases outside the gene matches: 12. The CDR3 runs 19 residues. This CDR3 is CASSFWTSGGHSQTDTQYF. For the CDR3, the DNA is TGTGCCAGCAGTTTTTGGACTAGCGGGGGCCATAGCCAGACAGATACGCAGTATTTT.

This rearrangement joins TRBV11-2 to TRBJ2-5; TRBD2 agrees at 13 bases. V gave up 5 bases and J gave up 2 bases; unmatched junction bases: 8. The CDR3 length is 17 residues. Per the germline V gene, CDR1 is SGHAT and CDR2 is FQNNGV. CDR3 sequence: CASSARTSGGFQETQYF. The CDR3 DNA is TGTGCCAGCAGCGCTAGGACTAGCGGGGGATTTCAAGAGACCCAGTACTTC.

This chain joins TRBV3-2 and TRBJ2-4. TRBV3-2 is designated a pseudogene. The CDR3 covers 8 residues. The chain's CDR3 is CASGPQYF. For the CDR3, the DNA is TGTGCCAGCGGTCCTCAGTACTTC.

The chain is built from TRBV5-1 and TRBJ2-3, with 9 bases identical to TRBD1. J lost 1 base, V lost 5 bases, and 8 bases had no gene match. CDR3 length equals 16 residues. The V gene's germline CDR1 is SGHRS and CDR2 YFSETQ. CDR3 sequence (DNA): TGCGCCAGCAGACCCGGGACAGGGTGGGGCACAGATACGCAGTATTTT. Translation: CASRPGTGWGTDTQYF.

This chain uses TRBV18 with TRBJ2-1; TRBD1 aligns across 8 bases. Losses at the gene ends were 4 bases for V and 12 bases for J; bases not matched to a gene: 2. The length of the CDR3 is 11 residues. The V gene's germline CDR1 is KGHSH and CDR2 LQKENI. For the CDR3, the DNA is TGTGCCAGCTCACATACAGGGGGGCAGTTCTTC. This sequence encodes CASSHTGGQFF.

The chain is built from TRBV6-5 and TRBJ2-1; TRBD2 agrees at 9 bases. This CDR3 comprises 15 residues. Germline CDR1 and CDR2: MNHEY and SVGAGI. Trimming removed 2 bases from V and 4 bases from J; junction bases left unmatched: 3. This CDR3 is CASSYAGGHYNEQFF. In DNA form, the CDR3 reads TGTGCCAGCAGTTACGCGGGGGGGCATTACAATGAGCAGTTCTTC.

The chain is built from TRBV28 and TRBJ2-7, with D possibly matching TRBD2 (6 bases). Trimming removed 0 bases from V and 7 bases from J, with 13 bases in between. Germline V CDR1 and CDR2: MDHEN, SYDVKM. The CDR3 is made up of 14 amino acids. The CDR3 sequence is CASSLWSGGREQYF. For the CDR3, the DNA is TGTGCCAGCAGTTTATGGAGTGGGGGGAGGGAGCAGTACTTC. The variable domain in full, completed from reference TRBV28 and TRBJ2-7, reads DVKVTQSSRYLVKRTGEKVFLECVQDMDHENMFWYRQDPGLGLRLIYFSYDVKMKEKGDIPEGYSVSREKKERFSLILESASTNQTSMYLCASSLWSGGREQYFGPGTRLTVT.

The CDR3 coding sequence is TGTGCCAGTAGCCCCGGCAGGGGATGGGGCTACGAGCAGTACTTC. Amino acid sequence: CASSPGRGWGYEQYF. V gene TRBV19 combines with J gene TRBJ2-7; tentatively, D is TRBD1 (6 bases). This CDR3 contains 15 residues. Per germline, CDR1 LNHDA and CDR2 SQIVND (reference sequence). V lost 6 bases and J 3 bases, leaving 18 bases between the germline ends.

The V and J genes are TRBV27 and TRBJ2-7, with D possibly being TRBD1 (6 bases). In germline, CDR1 is MNHEY, CDR2 SMNVEV (reference sequence). V was trimmed by 5 bases and J by 5 bases, leaving 19 bases between them. The CDR3 loop spans 15 amino acids. The CDR3 nucleotides read TGTGCCAGCAGTATACCCGGTACAGGGTTCCACGAGCAGTACTTC. It yields the protein CASSIPGTGFHEQYF.

CDR3 bases: TGCAGCGTTGAGTTGTTAGGGATCTCCTACAATGAGCAGTTCTTC. It yields the protein CSVELLGISYNEQFF. V usage is TRBV29-1 and J usage is TRBJ2-1; no definite D call. The CDR3 loop spans 15 amino acids. The V end was cut by 3 bases, the J end by 0 bases, with 12 bases between. Per germline, CDR1 SQVTM and CDR2 ANQGSEA.

The J gene is TRBJ1-4, the V gene TRBV6-5; D might be TRBD1 (6 bases). Germline loops: CDR1 MNHEY, CDR2 SVGAGI. The CDR3 contains 16 residues. Trimming took off 2 bases at V and 0 bases at J, with 10 bases between the two ends. The CDR3, as DNA: TGTGCCAGCAGTTACGGGGGCAAAGCAACTAATGAAAAACTGTTTTTT. It encodes CASSYGGKATNEKLFF.

V usage is TRBV29-1 and J usage is TRBJ1-2, with 7 bases fitting TRBD1. This CDR3 contains 13 residues. J was trimmed by 2 bases and V by 7 bases; bases with no gene match: 7. Germline V CDR1 and CDR2: SQVTM, ANQGSEA. This CDR3 reads CSAPRTGNYGYTF. The CDR3 nucleotides read TGCAGCGCCCCCAGGACAGGAAACTATGGCTACACCTTC.

The chain has TRBV5-4 and TRBJ2-1; 9 bases fit TRBD1. The J segment lost 9 bases and the V segment lost 4 bases, leaving 8 bases of the junction unmatched. Germline V gene sequence: CDR1 SGHNT, CDR2 YYREEE (reference sequence). The CDR3 length is 14 residues. The CDR3 loop is CASSGKDRGGEQFF. The CDR3 bases are TGTGCCAGCAGCGGCAAGGACAGGGGTGGTGAGCAGTTCTTC.

The gene calls are TRBV11-2 and TRBJ1-6; perhaps TRBD1 as D (6 bases). The CDR3 totals 14 residues. V was trimmed by 5 bases and J by 7 bases, leaving 12 bases between them. CDR1 and CDR2 (germline): SGHAT, FQNNGV. The CDR3 is CASSPQGKNSPLHF. For the CDR3, the DNA is TGTGCCAGCAGCCCCCAGGGGAAGAATTCACCCCTCCACTTT.

This clone was detected only once. The chain uses TRBV4-3 and TRBJ2-3; tentatively, D is TRBD2 (5 bases). From germline, CDR1 is LGHNA and CDR2 YSLEER. Trimming removed 0 bases at V and 2 bases at J, with 15 bases between. The CDR3 runs 17 residues. The CDR3 loop is CASSQDTAGPTTDTQYF. Here the CDR3 DNA reads TGCGCCAGCAGCCAAGATACGGCGGGCCCCACCACAGATACGCAGTATTTT.

V gene TRBV4-2 combines with J gene TRBJ2-1, with TRBD2 matching 8 bases. Germline V gives CDR1 LGHNA, CDR2 YNFKEQ. Trimming cost V 4 bases and J 5 bases; bases outside gene matches: 7. The CDR3 covers 15 residues. The CDR3 is CASSPGGAGDNEQFF. Written as DNA, the CDR3 is TGTGCCAGCAGCCCCGGGGGGGCCGGGGACAATGAGCAGTTCTTC.

The chain joins TRBV15 to TRBJ1-2, with D unclear. Germline-derived CDR1 and CDR2 are LNHNV and YYDKDF (reference sequence). V lost 0 bases and J 4 bases, leaving 6 bases between the germline ends. The CDR3 covers 13 residues. This chain's CDR3 is CATSRDRVYGYTF. DNA of the CDR3: TGTGCCACCAGCAGAGATAGGGTCTATGGCTACACCTTC. The variable domain in full, with the rest retrieved from reference TRBV15 and TRBJ1-2, is DAMVIQNPRYQVTQFGKPVTLSCSQTLNHNVMYWYQQKSSQAPKLLFHYYDKDFNNEADTPDNFQSRRPNTSFCFLDIRSPGLGDTAMYLCATSRDRVYGYTFGSGTRLTVV.

To note about this clone: The sample carries other DNA sequences with the same CDR3. The rearrangement joins TRBV6-5 to TRBJ1-5; no reliable D call. This CDR3 has 14 residues. Trimming took 0 bases from V and 4 from J, leaving 7 bases between them. From germline, CDR1 is MNHEY and CDR2 SVGAGI. CDR3: CASSYSGGNQPQHF. The CDR3 coding sequence is TGTGCCAGCAGTTACTCAGGAGGTAATCAGCCCCAGCATTTT.

V is TRBV28 and J is TRBJ2-5, with TRBD1 as a possible D gene (6 bases). CDR1 and CDR2 (germline): MDHEN, SYDVKM. V shed 7 bases and J shed 1 base, with 16 bases lying between them. CDR3 length equals 15 residues. CDR3 in amino acids: CASNQPRGVQETQYF. The CDR3 DNA is TGTGCCAGCAACCAGCCCAGGGGTGTCCAAGAGACCCAGTACTTC.

This clone was seen only a few times. The chain combines TRBV6-6 with TRBJ1-2; 9 bases align to TRBD1. The ends lost 6 bases at V and 3 bases at J; junction bases unmatched: 2. CDR1 is MNHNY, CDR2 SVGAGI, per germline (reference sequence). The CDR3 spans 13 residues. The CDR3 sequence is CASSRTGDYGYTF. CDR3 DNA sequence: TGTGCCAGCAGCCGGACAGGGGACTATGGCTACACCTTC.

The sample holds a few counts of this clone. The chain carries TRBV4-2 and TRBJ1-1; TRBD1 is a possible D gene (6 bases). The V gene lost 0 bases and the J gene lost 4 bases, with 12 bases spanning the gap. This CDR3 has 15 residues. Germline V gives CDR1 LGHNA, CDR2 YNFKEQ. CDR3 coding DNA: TGTGCCAGCAGCCAAGATCGGGGAGGGGGCACTGAAGCTTTCTTT. This sequence encodes CASSQDRGGGTEAFF.

The V call is TRBV10-3, the J call TRBJ1-1; the D gene is possibly TRBD1 (5 bases). V dropped 2 bases and J dropped 1 base, with 14 bases sitting between them. CDR3 length: 16 amino acids. Germline V gene lookup returns CDR1 ENHRY and CDR2 SYGVKD. In DNA, the CDR3 is TGTGCCATCAGTGAGACTCGGGGGGGAGGGAACACTGAAGCTTTCTTT. It translates to CAISETRGGGNTEAFF.

This clone was picked up a small number of times. The J gene is TRBJ2-3, the V gene TRBV7-2, with D possibly being TRBD1 (5 bases). CDR3 size: 16 residues. The ends were cut back, 2 bases at V and 1 base at J, with 13 bases in the middle. Germline assignment: CDR1 SGHTA and CDR2 FQGNSA. The CDR3 sequence is CASSLSRVPGTDTQYF. The CDR3 region has the DNA TGTGCCAGCAGCTTAAGCAGGGTACCGGGCACAGATACGCAGTATTTT. Supplemented by reference TRBV7-2 and TRBJ2-3, the full variable domain reads GAGVSQSPSNKVTEKGKDVELRCDPISGHTALYWYRQSLGQGLEFLIYFQGNSAPDKSGLPSDRFSAERTGGSVSTLTIQRTQQEDSAVYLCASSLSRVPGTDTQYFGPGTRLTVL.

V gene TRBV18 combines with J gene TRBJ2-7; D might be TRBD2 (6 bases). Germline CDR1 is KGHSH and CDR2 is LQKENI. CDR3 size: 17 residues. V lost 3 bases, J lost 2 bases, and 20 bases lay in between. The DNA for the CDR3 is TGTGCCAGCTCACCGAATGCTCCGGGACTGAAAACCTACGAGCAGTACTTC. This codes for CASSPNAPGLKTYEQYF.

CDR3 loop: CASSQDPDRGEQYF. The DNA for the CDR3 is TGCGCCAGCAGCCAAGACCCGGACAGGGGCGAGCAGTACTTC. The V and J genes are TRBV4-1 and TRBJ2-7; 9 nucleotides align to TRBD1. The CDR3 covers 14 residues. V trimming: 0 bases; J trimming: 6 bases; junction bases outside the gene matches: 3. Germline V gene sequence: CDR1 MGHRA, CDR2 YSYEKL.

Note on this clone: Other DNA sequences in this specimen translate into the identical CDR3. The chain carries TRBV28 and TRBJ2-2; D unclear. The germline V gene encodes CDR1 MDHEN and CDR2 SYDVKM. V was pared by 2 bases and J by 2 bases, with 3 bases between. CDR3 length: 13 residues. CDR3 nucleotide sequence: TGTGCCAGCAGTTTACGAAACACCGGGGAGCTGTTTTTT. Encoded protein: CASSLRNTGELFF.

V is TRBV28 and J is TRBJ1-2, with 9 bases that match TRBD1. V lost 3 bases and J lost 7; bases outside the gene matches: 6. The germline V gene has CDR1 MDHEN and CDR2 SYDVKM. CDR3 length equals 14 residues. The CDR3 loop is CASSFSGQGGGYTF. CDR3 bases: TGTGCCAGCAGTTTTTCGGGACAGGGCGGTGGCTACACCTTC.

This chain connects TRBV30 to TRBJ2-7; D gene uncertain. The germline V and J ends were trimmed by 2 bases and 4 bases, with 12 bases remaining between them. The CDR3 has 13 amino acids. The germline gives CDR1 GTSNPN, CDR2 SVGIG (reference sequence). The CDR3 nucleotides are TGTGCCTGGAGTTGGATCGGCAGTTACGAGCAGTACTTC. Its translation is CAWSWIGSYEQYF.

The chain recombines TRBV7-9 with TRBJ2-3; perhaps TRBD1 as D (5 bases). CDR3 length equals 16 residues. Germline CDR1 is SEHNR and CDR2 is FQNEAQ (reference sequence). Trimming removed 2 bases from V and 2 bases from J, with 14 bases in between. This chain's CDR3 is CASSLLRDLHTDTQYF. The CDR3 nucleotides are TGTGCCAGCAGCTTACTCAGGGATCTTCACACAGATACGCAGTATTTT.